The 8 T cell receptor beta chains in this list originate from one sample, sequenced in a study of monozygotic twins with cystic fibrosis. Libraries were prepared by immunoSEQ multiplex PCR; TCRdb keeps only in-frame clonotypes and omits some of them. The sample shows approximately 17,000 clones, around 96% of them seen only once. Sequences were obtained from blood. The source of these receptors is a girl between 2 and 10 years old with cystic fibrosis.

The chain combines TRBV9 with TRBJ2-5; TRBD1 aligns across 8 bases. Germline CDR1 SGDLS, CDR2 YYNGEE. The CDR3 spans 15 residues. Losses at the gene ends were 3 bases for V and 3 bases for J; bases not matched to a gene: 7. Here the CDR3 reads CASSGQGAAEETQYF. The CDR3 DNA is TGTGCCAGCAGCGGCCAGGGGGCAGCTGAAGAGACCCAGTACTTC.

The chain employs TRBV6-5 and TRBJ2-7; 7 bases map to TRBD1. With 0 bases clipped from V and 3 bases from J, the junction kept 2 bases outside the gene matches. Germline V gene lookup returns CDR1 MNHEY and CDR2 SVGAGI. The CDR3 spans 14 residues. This CDR3 reads CASSYSYRGYEQYF. For the CDR3, the DNA is TGTGCCAGCAGTTACTCGTACAGGGGCTACGAGCAGTACTTC.

The V and J genes are TRBV4-3 and TRBJ2-7; 8 bases fit TRBD2. CDR1 and CDR2 from the germline V gene are LGHNA and YSLEER. The trim removed 1 base at V and 2 bases at J, leaving 4 bases unmatched. This CDR3 region has 15 residues. The CDR3 reads CASSQGAGGTYEQYF. The CDR3 DNA reads TGCGCCAGCAGCCAAGGCGCGGGGGGTACCTACGAGCAGTACTTC.

This chain joins TRBV28 and TRBJ1-2, with a weak D call TRBD1 (6 bases). The ends were cut back, 1 base at V and 4 bases at J, with 13 bases in the middle. Germline V gene data show CDR1 as MDHEN and CDR2 as SYDVKM. The CDR3 has 15 amino acids. CDR3: CASSLSAQGFYGYTF. DNA of the CDR3: TGTGCCAGCAGTTTATCTGCCCAGGGGTTCTATGGCTACACCTTC.

The rearrangement links TRBV5-6 to TRBJ1-6; TRBD1 aligns across 9 bases. Trimming removed 0 bases from V and 9 bases from J; junction bases left unmatched: 4. CDR1 and CDR2 from the germline V gene are SGHDT and YYEEEE. The CDR3 sequence is 15 residues long. The CDR3 here is CASSLVGQGSSPLHF. The CDR3 DNA sequence: TGTGCCAGCAGCTTGGTCGGACAGGGGAGTTCACCCCTCCACTTT.

This rearrangement joins TRBV19 to TRBJ2-5; D is unresolved. The CDR3 sequence is 13 residues long. Trimming pared 8 bases from V and 0 bases from J, leaving 10 bases between. The germline V gene has CDR1 LNHDA and CDR2 SQIVND (reference sequence). In DNA, the CDR3 is TGTGCCAGTGGAGTCGGTGACCAAGAGACCCAGTACTTC. Protein product: CASGVGDQETQYF.

The gene calls are TRBV6-5 and TRBJ2-1; maybe TRBD1 (6 bases). V was shortened by 6 bases and J by 5 bases, with 17 bases between the two germline ends. The V gene's germline CDR1 is MNHEY and CDR2 SVGAGI. CDR3 length: 15 amino acids. In DNA form, the CDR3 reads TGTGCCAGCAGGGGACAAGCAAGGGGGAACAATGAGCAGTTCTTC. It is translated as CASRGQARGNNEQFF.

The chain uses TRBV6-6 and TRBJ1-1, with D perhaps matching TRBD1 (5 bases). The CDR3 has 14 amino acids. Germline V lookup: CDR1 MNHNY, CDR2 SVGAGI (reference sequence). The V and J ends lost 0 bases and 4 bases respectively, with 9 bases between them. The chain's CDR3 is CASSYSQGSTEAFF. CDR3 in DNA: TGTGCCAGCAGTTACTCGCAGGGTAGCACTGAAGCTTTCTTT.